This T cell receptor (beta chain) is drawn from a study of CD8 T cells in ankylosing spondylitis. CDR1 and CDR2 from the germline V gene are MDHEN and SYDVKM. Trimming removed 4 bases at V and 3 bases at J, with 16 bases between. This CDR3 has 15 amino acids. With regard to this clonotype: Its antigen remains unknown.

TCRdb called the 5' RACE reads again in MiXCR, with one record for every CDR3 protein. The sample holds 700,000 to 850,000 distinct CDR3 sequences, about an eighth seen once. Whole-study results and caveats: Typical of ankylosing spondylitis blood, it appeared, was a TCR beta motif of eight highly homologous variants. From matched ankylosing spondylitis synovial fluid, disease-linked clones were reportedly recovered at significantly enriched levels.

The chain carries TRBV28 and TRBJ2-7; perhaps TRBD1 as D (6 bases). Sequences were obtained from blood, either unsorted or a sorted T cell fraction (not recorded which). The TCR comes from a male donor with ankylosing spondylitis. CDR3 bases: TGTGCCAGCAGTTCCCGAAAGACAGGTAGCTACGAGCAGTACTTC. It translates to CASSSRKTGSYEQYF.